A single T cell receptor beta chain is shown here with its context. Its recognized antigen is unknown. No per-base quality is available; no much larger clone lies one base away. The sample belongs to a study of blood T cells in healthy people across ages (dated by TCRdb to 2015 to 2017). Broadly, across the study: Template switching captured roughly one uniquely barcoded TCR beta cDNA molecule per two T cells in model experiments. Donors were grouped into four age groups: young (average roughly 15 years), middle-aged (roughly 40), aged (around 56) and long-lived (approximately 82). For two donors (one aged 18 to 30 and one aged 80 or older), the study analyzed two additional independent replicas of 1 million unique cDNA reads from the same blood draw. Age-related changes in TCR beta repertoire diversity were measured in the study by deep sequencing normalized with unique cDNA molecular identifiers. Findings and caveats that apply to the study as a whole: A strong correlation was found between observed TCR beta diversity and the percentage of naive T cells measured by flow cytometry. Observed TCR beta diversity per million T cells fell roughly linearly with age, and a significant reduction was already apparent by age around 36. Estimates of total diversity based on one million sequenced T cells were regarded as lower bounds and as underestimates. The CMV infection status of donors was not known, potentially confounding age-related changes in expanded clonotypes. Conclusive comparison of naive and antigen-experienced compartments was prevented by the profiling of bulk unsorted PBMCs. Compared with the aged group, the long-lived group had more naive CD4+ T cells, fewer expanded clones and increased TCR diversity, suggesting age selection.

Library preparation employed 5' RACE. Instrument used: Illumina HiSeq 2500. A second PCR of about 6 to 12 cycles was run with a J-beta primer mix and a sample-barcoded 5' primer. A template-switch 5' adaptor carrying 12 random nucleotides introduced a unique molecular identifier onto each TCR beta cDNA molecule. At least 2.5 million CDR3-containing paired-end reads were obtained from each sample. First-strand cDNA synthesis was performed from all RNA using the Mint cDNA synthesis kit, with priming by a TRBC-specific oligonucleotide. Following uracil-DNA glycosylase treatment, all cDNA underwent a first 18-cycle PCR with the universal primers M1SS and BC2_uni_R. In the paper's pipeline: Normalization of each sample was performed by random selection of 1 million high-quality reads, each carrying a distinct molecular identifier. Reads sharing molecular identifiers were discarded rather than binned into consensus sequences. CDR3 identification, clonotype clustering and error correction used MiTCR with a Q25 quality threshold and the strictest error-elimination algorithm. A nonparametric unseen species model with Euler transformation was used to estimate lower-bound total TCR beta diversity. TCRdb handled the public reads itself, with Q25 trimming in fastp and clone calling in MiXCR, and kept productive beta chains. Here each entry gathers all rows of one CDR3 protein and keeps the most common genes and DNA. The V and J calls come from TCRdb's annotation, not from the publication. The sample has 900,000 to 950,000 distinct CDR3 sequences on record, just under 30% of them singletons. The ten top clones hold about a tenth of the sample.

V and J lose 0 bases and 7 bases, and a span of 9 bases separates them. The germline V gene encodes CDR1 SGHVS and CDR2 FQNEAQ. The CDR3 runs 13 residues from the cysteine to the phenylalanine. CDR3 DNA is the only sequence kept; it has 39 bases, read in frame from the first base. The donors were around 39 Caucasian individuals from Russia, aged 6 to 90 years, who were systemically healthy. About 9.6 milliliters of peripheral blood were collected from each donor into EDTA-treated Vacutainer tubes. Ficoll-Paque density-gradient centrifugation was used to isolate PBMCs, with at least 6 million obtained per sample. Trizol reagent was used to extract total RNA from PBMCs, with at least 6 micrograms per sample. Naive CD45RAhigh/CD27high T cell percentages were measured by flow cytometry on a PBMC aliquot from every donor. These data are also associated with another study on T cells of mothers and their children. The second study reports: The donors were nine systemically healthy Caucasian individuals, made up of three mothers and their six children. cDNA synthesis consumed the entire amount of extracted RNA, loaded at approximately 1.4 ug RNA in each 15 ul reaction. Sample barcodes and 2-4 random nucleotides were added via the M1S primer in the second PCR. Over 8 million TCR beta CDR3 reads came from each mother, compared with some 3 million reads from each child. Thymic selection shapes the output of TCR recombination in a similar way in related and unrelated pairs, and inherited differences have a minor effect. Normalized repertoire overlap was always found to be slightly, but never significantly, higher in related mother-child pairs than in unrelated mother-child pairs. With a sensitivity of approximately 96 clones per million clonotypes, no persistent microchimeric T cell clones were detected. Deep NGS was used in the study to compare the TCR beta repertoires of mothers and children and to look for features that separate related mother-child pairs from unrelated individuals. On average, the children were approximately 11 +/- 4 years old, while the mothers were approximately 40 +/- 4 years old. Libraries were sequenced on Illumina HiSeq 2000 with 100+100 nt paired-end reads after adapter ligation with NEBNext reagents. To prevent cross-contamination, the mother and child libraries were prepared a month apart and were sequenced in separate runs. For each donor, somewhere between roughly 450,000 and 2,100,000 distinct TCR beta clonotypes were identified. Naive TCR beta clonotypes were estimated from low-frequency clonotypes matched to each donor's FACS-determined naive share, without sorting.

The chain is encoded by TRBV7-8 joined to TRBJ1-1; TRBD1 is perhaps the D gene, given 5 matching bases. The TCR was taken from a woman between 40 and 50 years old in good health. The sample comprised blood. For the CDR3, the sequence is CASSLAAGGEAFF. The DNA is TGTGCCAGCAGCTTAGCTGCCGGGGGTGAAGCTTTCTTT.